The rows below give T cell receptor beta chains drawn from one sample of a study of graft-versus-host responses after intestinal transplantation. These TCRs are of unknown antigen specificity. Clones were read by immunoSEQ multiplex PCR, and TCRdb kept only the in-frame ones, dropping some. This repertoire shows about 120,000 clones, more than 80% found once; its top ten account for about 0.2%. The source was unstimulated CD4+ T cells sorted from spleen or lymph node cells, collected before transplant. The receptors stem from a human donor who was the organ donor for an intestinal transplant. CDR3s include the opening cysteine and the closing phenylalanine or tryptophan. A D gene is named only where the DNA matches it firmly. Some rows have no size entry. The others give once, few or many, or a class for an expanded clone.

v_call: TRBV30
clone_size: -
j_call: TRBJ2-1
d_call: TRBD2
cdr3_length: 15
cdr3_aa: CAWSSGLAGYNEQFF
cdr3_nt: TGTGCCTGGAGTTCTGGACTAGCGGGGTACAATGAGCAGTTCTTC

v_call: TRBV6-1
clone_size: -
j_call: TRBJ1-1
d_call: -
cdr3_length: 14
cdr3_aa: CASSEGRGYRVAFF
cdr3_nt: TGTGCCAGCAGTGAAGGGAGGGGGTACAGGGTGGCTTTCTTT

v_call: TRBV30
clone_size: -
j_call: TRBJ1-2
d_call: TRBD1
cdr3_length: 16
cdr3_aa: CAWSGTGVFGDYGYTF
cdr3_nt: TGTGCCTGGAGTGGGACAGGGGTCTTTGGGGACTATGGCTACACCTTC

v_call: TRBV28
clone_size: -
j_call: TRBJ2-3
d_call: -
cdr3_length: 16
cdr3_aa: CASSLSPVASTDTQYF
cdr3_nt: TGTGCCAGCAGTTTGAGCCCGGTCGCAAGCACAGATACGCAGTATTTT

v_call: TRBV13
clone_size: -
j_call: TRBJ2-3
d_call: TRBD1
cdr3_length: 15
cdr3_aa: CASSFQQGAVDTQYF
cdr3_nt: TGTGCCAGCAGCTTCCAACAGGGGGCAGTGGATACGCAGTATTTT

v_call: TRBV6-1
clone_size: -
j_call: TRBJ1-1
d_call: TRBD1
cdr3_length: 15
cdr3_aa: CASSVQTGGYTEAFF
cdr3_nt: TGTGCCAGCAGTGTTCAGACAGGGGGCTACACTGAAGCTTTCTTT

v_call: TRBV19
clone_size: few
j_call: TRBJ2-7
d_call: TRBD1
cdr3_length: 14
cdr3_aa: CASRSGTAKSEQYF
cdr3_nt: TGTGCCAGTAGATCCGGGACAGCTAAGAGCGAGCAGTACTTC

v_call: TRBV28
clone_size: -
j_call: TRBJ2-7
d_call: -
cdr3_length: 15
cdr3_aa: CASSTTGTSSYEQYF
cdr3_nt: TGTGCCAGCAGCACGACAGGGACTAGCTCCTACGAGCAGTACTTC

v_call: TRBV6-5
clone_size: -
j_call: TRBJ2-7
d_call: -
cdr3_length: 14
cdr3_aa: CASSLWTPPYEQYF
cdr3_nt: TGTGCCAGCAGTCTCTGGACGCCCCCTTACGAGCAGTACTTC

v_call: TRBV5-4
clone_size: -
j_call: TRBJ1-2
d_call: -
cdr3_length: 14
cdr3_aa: CASSLGQNNYGYTF
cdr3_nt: TGTGCCAGCAGCTTGGGACAGAATAACTATGGCTACACCTTC

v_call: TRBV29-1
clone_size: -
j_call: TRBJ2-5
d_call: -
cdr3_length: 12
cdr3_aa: CSVGTPGETQYF
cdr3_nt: TGCAGCGTCGGGACCCCTGGGGAGACCCAGTACTTC

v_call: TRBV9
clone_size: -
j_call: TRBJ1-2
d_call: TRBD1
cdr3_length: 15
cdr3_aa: CASSPGSGGIYGYTF
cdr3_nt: TGTGCCAGCAGCCCCGGGTCAGGGGGCATCTATGGCTACACCTTC

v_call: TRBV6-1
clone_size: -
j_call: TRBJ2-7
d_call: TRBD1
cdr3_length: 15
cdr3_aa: CASSRTGTGGHEQYF
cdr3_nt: TGTGCCAGCAGCAGAACCGGGACAGGGGGCCACGAGCAGTACTTC

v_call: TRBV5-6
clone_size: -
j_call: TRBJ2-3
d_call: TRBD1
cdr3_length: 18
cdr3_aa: CASSLRVVVTGGTDTQYF
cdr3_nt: TGTGCCAGCAGCTTGAGAGTTGTGGTGACAGGGGGCACAGATACGCAGTATTTT

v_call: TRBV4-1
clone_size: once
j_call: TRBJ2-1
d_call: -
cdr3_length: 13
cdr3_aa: CASAEDSYNEQFF
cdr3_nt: TGCGCCAGCGCAGAGGACTCCTACAATGAGCAGTTCTTC

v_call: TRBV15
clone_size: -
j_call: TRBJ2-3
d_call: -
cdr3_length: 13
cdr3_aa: CATSRTGQDTQYF
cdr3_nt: TGTGCCACCAGCAGGACGGGGCAAGATACGCAGTATTTT

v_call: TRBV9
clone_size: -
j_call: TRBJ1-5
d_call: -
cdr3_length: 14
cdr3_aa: CASSVGGSHQPQHF
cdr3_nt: TGTGCCAGCAGCGTAGGCGGGAGCCATCAGCCCCAGCATTTT

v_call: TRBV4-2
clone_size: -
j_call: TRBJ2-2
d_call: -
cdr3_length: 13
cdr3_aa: CASSQVGVGELFF
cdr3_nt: TGTGCCAGCAGCCAAGTGGGGGTTGGGGAGCTGTTTTTT

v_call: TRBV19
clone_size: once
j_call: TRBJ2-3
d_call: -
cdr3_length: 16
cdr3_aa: CASSIRVAVSTDTQYF
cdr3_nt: TGTGCCAGTAGTATAAGGGTAGCGGTGAGCACAGATACGCAGTATTTT

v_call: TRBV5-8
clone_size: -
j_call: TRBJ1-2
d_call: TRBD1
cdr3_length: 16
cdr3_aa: CASSSPGTGSVYGYTF
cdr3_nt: TGTGCCAGCAGCTCACCCGGGACAGGGTCGGTCTATGGCTACACCTTC

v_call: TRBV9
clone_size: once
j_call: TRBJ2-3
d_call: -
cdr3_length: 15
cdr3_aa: CASSPGHASTDTQYF
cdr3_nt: TGTGCCAGCAGCCCGGGACACGCTAGCACAGATACGCAGTATTTT

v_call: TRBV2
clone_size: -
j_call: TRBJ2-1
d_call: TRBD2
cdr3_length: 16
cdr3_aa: CASSNNRLAGVNEQFF
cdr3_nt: TGTGCCAGCAGTAACAACCGACTAGCGGGAGTGAATGAGCAGTTCTTC

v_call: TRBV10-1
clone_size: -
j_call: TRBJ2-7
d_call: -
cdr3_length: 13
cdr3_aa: CASTKTMSYEQYF
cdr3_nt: TGCGCCAGCACTAAGACTATGTCCTACGAGCAGTACTTC

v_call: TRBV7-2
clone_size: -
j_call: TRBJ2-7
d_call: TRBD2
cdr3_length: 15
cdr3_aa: CASSRGGDWTYEQYF
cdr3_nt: TGTGCCAGCAGCCGCGGGGGGGACTGGACCTACGAGCAGTACTTC

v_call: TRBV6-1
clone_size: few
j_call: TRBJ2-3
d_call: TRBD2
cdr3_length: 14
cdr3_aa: CASIAGVSTDTQYF
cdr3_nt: TGTGCCAGCATAGCGGGAGTTAGCACAGATACGCAGTATTTT

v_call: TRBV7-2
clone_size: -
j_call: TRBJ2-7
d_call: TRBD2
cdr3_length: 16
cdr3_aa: CASSLAAGGGSYEQYF
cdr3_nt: TGTGCCAGCAGCTTAGCGGCGGGAGGGGGCTCCTACGAGCAGTACTTC

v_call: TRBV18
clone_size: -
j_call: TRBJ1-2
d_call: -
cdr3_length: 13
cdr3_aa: CASSPDENYGYTF
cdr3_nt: TGTGCCAGCTCACCAGACGAGAACTATGGCTACACCTTC

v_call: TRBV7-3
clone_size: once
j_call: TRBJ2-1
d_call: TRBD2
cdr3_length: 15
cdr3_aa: CASSPGTSWYNEQFF
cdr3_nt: TGTGCCAGCAGCCCCGGGACTAGCTGGTACAATGAGCAGTTCTTC

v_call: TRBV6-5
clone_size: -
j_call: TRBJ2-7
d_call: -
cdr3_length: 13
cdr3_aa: CASSRDPTYEQYF
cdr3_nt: TGTGCCAGCAGCCGCGATCCAACCTACGAGCAGTACTTC

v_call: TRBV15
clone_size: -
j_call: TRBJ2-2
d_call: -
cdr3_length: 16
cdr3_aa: CATSRDHAGVTGELFF
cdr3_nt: TGTGCCACCAGCAGAGATCACGCAGGGGTGACCGGGGAGCTGTTTTTT

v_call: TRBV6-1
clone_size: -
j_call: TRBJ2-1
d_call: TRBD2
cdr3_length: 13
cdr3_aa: CSISGLALNEQFF
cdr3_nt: TGTTCTATCTCGGGACTAGCATTAAATGAGCAGTTCTTC

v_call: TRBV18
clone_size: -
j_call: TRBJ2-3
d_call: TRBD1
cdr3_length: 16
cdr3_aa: CASSPSRQGASDTQYF
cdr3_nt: TGTGCCAGCTCACCTTCTCGACAGGGGGCATCAGATACGCAGTATTTT

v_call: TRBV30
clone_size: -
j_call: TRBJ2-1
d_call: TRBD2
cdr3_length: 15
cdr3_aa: CAWSGLAGDYNEQFF
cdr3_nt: TGTGCCTGGAGTGGACTAGCGGGAGATTACAATGAGCAGTTCTTC

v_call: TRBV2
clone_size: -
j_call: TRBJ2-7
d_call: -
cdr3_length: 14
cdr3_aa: CASSEMVQGGEQYF
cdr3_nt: TGTGCCAGCAGTGAAATGGTTCAGGGGGGGGAGCAGTACTTC

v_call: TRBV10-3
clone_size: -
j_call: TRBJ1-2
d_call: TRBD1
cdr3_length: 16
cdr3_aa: CAISAVTGGDYYGYTF
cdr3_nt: TGTGCCATCAGTGCCGTAACAGGGGGGGATTACTATGGCTACACCTTC

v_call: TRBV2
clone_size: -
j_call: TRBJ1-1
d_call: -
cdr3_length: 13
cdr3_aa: CATRTAYNTEAFF
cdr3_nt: TGTGCCACTCGGACAGCGTATAACACTGAAGCTTTCTTT

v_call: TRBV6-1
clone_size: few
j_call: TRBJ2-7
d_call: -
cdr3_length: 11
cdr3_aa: CASSDNYEQYF
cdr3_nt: TGTGCCAGCAGTGACAACTACGAGCAGTACTTC

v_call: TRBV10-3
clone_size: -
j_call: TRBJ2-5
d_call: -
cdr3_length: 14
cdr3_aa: CAISESQEEETQYF
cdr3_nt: TGTGCCATCAGTGAGAGTCAGGAAGAAGAGACCCAGTACTTC

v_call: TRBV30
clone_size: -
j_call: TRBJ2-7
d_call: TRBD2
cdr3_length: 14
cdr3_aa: CAWGTGLAAYEQYF
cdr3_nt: TGTGCCTGGGGTACGGGACTAGCGGCATACGAGCAGTACTTC

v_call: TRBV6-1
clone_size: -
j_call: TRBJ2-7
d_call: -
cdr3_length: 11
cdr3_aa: CASRRSYEQYF
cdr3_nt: TGTGCCAGCAGGCGGTCTTACGAGCAGTACTTC

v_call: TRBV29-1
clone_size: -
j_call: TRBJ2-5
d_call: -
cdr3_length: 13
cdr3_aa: CSVEGVRQETQYF
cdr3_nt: TGCAGCGTTGAAGGGGTACGCCAAGAGACCCAGTACTTC

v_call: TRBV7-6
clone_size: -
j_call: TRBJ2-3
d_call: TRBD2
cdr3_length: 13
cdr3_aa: CASSLLAGGPQYF
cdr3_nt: TGTGCCAGCAGCTTACTAGCGGGAGGGCCGCAGTATTTT

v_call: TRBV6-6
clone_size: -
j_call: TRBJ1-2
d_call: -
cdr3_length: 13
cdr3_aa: CASTLTPDYGYTF
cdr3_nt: TGTGCCAGCACCCTGACTCCAGACTATGGCTACACCTTC

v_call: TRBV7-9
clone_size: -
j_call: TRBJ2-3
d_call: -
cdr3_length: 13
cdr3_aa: CASSLASTDTQYF
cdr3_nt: TGTGCCAGCAGCTTAGCGTCCACAGATACGCAGTATTTT

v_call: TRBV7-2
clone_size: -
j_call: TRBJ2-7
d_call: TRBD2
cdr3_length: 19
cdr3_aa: CASSLIGGRAPRNIYEQYF
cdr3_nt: TGTGCCAGCAGCTTAATTGGCGGGAGGGCCCCTCGCAATATCTACGAGCAGTACTTC

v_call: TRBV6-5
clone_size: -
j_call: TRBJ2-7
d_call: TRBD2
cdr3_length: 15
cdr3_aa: CASRELTGGPREQYF
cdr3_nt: TGTGCCAGCAGGGAGTTAACGGGAGGGCCACGGGAGCAGTACTTC

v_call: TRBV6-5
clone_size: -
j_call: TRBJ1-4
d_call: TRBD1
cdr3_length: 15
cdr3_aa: CASSYSSRGDEKLFF
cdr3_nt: TGTGCCAGCAGTTACTCGAGCAGGGGGGATGAAAAACTGTTTTTT

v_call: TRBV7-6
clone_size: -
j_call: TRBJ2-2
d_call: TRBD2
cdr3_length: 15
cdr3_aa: CASSPTSGGSGELFF
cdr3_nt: TGTGCCAGCAGCCCCACTAGCGGTGGGTCCGGGGAGCTGTTTTTT

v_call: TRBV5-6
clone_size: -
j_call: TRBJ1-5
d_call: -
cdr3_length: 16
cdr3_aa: CASSLKASLSNQPQHF
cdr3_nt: TGTGCCAGCAGTCTGAAGGCAAGTCTTAGCAATCAGCCCCAGCATTTT

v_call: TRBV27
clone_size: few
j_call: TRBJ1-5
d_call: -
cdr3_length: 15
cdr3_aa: CATKKRSEGNQPQHF
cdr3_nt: TGTGCCACCAAAAAGAGGTCGGAGGGCAATCAGCCCCAGCATTTT

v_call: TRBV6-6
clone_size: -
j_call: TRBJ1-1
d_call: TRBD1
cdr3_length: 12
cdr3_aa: CASDRGSTEAFF
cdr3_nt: TGTGCCAGCGACAGGGGAAGCACTGAAGCTTTCTTT

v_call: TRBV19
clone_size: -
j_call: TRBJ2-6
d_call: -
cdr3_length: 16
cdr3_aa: CASSIRVGGGANVLTF
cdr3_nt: TGTGCCAGTAGTATAAGAGTCGGGGGTGGGGCCAACGTCCTGACTTTC

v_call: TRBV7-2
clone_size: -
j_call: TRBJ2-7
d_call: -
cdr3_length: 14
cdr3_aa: CASSLVLAAYEQYF
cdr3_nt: TGTGCCAGCAGCTTAGTACTAGCCGCCTACGAGCAGTACTTC

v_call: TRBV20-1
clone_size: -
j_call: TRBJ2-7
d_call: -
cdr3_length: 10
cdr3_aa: CSGLAYEQYF
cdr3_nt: TGCAGTGGCCTTGCCTACGAGCAGTACTTC

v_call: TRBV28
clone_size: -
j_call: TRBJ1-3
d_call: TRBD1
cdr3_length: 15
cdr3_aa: CASSLIDRGGNTIYF
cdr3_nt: TGTGCCAGCAGTTTAATAGACAGGGGGGGAAACACCATATATTTT

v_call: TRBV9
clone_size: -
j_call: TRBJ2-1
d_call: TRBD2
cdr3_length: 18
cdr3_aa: CASSVASGNRNSYNEQFF
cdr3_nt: TGTGCCAGCAGCGTAGCTAGCGGGAACCGTAACTCCTACAATGAGCAGTTCTTC

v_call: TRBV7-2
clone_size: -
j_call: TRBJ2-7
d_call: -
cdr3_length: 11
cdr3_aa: CASSLLYEQYF
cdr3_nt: TGTGCCAGCAGCTTGCTCTACGAGCAGTACTTC

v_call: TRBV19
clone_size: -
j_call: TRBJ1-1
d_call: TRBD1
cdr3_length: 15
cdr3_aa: CARGRTGGRNTEAFF
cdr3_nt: TGTGCCAGAGGCAGGACAGGGGGACGGAACACTGAAGCTTTCTTT

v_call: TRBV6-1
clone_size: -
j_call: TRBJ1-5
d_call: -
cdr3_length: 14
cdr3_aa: CASHPPGKGKPQHF
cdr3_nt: TGTGCCAGCCACCCCCCAGGGAAGGGGAAGCCCCAGCATTTT

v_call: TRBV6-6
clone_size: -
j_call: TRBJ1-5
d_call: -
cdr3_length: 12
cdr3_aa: CASSRPNQPQHF
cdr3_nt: TGTGCCAGCAGTCGACCTAATCAGCCCCAGCATTTT